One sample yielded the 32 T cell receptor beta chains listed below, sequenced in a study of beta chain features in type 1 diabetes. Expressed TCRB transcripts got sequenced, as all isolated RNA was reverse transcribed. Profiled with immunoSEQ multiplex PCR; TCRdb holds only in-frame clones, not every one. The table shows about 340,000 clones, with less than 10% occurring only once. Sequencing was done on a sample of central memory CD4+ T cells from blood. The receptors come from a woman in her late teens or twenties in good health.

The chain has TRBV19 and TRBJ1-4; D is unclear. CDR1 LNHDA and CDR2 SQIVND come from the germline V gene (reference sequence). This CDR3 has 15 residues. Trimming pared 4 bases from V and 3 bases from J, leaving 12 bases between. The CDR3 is CASSRPNGPNEKLFF. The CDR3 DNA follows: TGTGCCAGTAGTAGACCGAACGGACCTAATGAAAAACTGTTTTTT.

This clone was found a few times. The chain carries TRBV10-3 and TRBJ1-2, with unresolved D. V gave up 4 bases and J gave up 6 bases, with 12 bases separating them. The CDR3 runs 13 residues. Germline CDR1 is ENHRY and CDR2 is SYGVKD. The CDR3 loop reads CAISVRTSDGYTF. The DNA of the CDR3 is TGTGCCATCAGTGTTAGGACGTCGGATGGCTACACCTTC.

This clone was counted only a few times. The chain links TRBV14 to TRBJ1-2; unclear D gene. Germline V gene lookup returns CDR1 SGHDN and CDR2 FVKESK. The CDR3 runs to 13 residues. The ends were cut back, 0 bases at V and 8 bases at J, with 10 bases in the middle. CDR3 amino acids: CASSQDREYGYTF. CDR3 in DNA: TGTGCCAGCAGCCAAGATAGAGAATACGGCTACACCTTC.

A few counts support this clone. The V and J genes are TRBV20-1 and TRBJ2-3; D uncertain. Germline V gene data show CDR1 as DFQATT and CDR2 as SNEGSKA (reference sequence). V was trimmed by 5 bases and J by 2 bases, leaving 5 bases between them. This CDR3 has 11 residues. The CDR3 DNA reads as TGCAGTGCTCGCTACACAGATACGCAGTATTTT. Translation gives CSARYTDTQYF.

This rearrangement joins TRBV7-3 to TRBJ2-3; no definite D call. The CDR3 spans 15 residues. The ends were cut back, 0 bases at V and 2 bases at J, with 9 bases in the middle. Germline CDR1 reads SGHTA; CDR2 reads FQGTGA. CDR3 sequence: CASSLTGSPTDTQYF. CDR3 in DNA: TGTGCCAGCAGCTTAACGGGTTCCCCCACAGATACGCAGTATTTT.

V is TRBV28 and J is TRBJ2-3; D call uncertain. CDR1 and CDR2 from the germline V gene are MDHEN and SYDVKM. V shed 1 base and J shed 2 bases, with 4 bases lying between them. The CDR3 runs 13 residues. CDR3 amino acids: CASSLLATDTQYF. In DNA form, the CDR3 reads TGTGCCAGCAGTTTATTGGCCACAGATACGCAGTATTTT.

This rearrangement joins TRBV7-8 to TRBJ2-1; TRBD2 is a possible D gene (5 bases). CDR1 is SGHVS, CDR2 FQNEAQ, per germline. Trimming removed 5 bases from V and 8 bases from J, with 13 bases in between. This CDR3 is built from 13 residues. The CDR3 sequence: CASSIRTGYEQFF. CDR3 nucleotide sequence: TGTGCCAGCAGCATTCGGACTGGATATGAGCAGTTCTTC.

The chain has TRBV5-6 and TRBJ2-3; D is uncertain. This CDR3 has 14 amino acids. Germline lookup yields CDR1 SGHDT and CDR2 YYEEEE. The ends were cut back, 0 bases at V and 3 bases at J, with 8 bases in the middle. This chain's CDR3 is CASSLVVGTDTQYF. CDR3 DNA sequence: TGTGCCAGCAGCTTGGTCGTCGGTACAGATACGCAGTATTTT.

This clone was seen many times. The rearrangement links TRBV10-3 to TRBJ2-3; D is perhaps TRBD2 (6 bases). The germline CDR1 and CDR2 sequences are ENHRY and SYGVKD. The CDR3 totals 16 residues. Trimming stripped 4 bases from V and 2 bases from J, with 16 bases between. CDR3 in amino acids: CAISASSGNPTDTQYF. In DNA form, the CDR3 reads TGTGCCATCAGTGCGAGTAGCGGAAATCCCACAGATACGCAGTATTTT.

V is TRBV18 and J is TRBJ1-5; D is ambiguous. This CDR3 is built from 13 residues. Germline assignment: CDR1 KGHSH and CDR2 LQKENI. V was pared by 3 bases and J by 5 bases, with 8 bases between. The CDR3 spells CASSPWVDQPQHF. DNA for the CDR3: TGTGCCAGCTCACCTTGGGTTGATCAGCCCCAGCATTTT.

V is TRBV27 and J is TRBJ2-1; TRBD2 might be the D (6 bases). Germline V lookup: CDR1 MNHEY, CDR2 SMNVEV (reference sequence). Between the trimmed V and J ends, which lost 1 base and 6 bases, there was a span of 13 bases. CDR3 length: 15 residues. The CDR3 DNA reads TGTGCCAGCAGTTTATTGGGGACTCTCGTCAATGAGCAGTTCTTC. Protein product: CASSLLGTLVNEQFF.

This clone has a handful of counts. The CDR3: CASSRLQGPPTMNTEAFF. In DNA form, the CDR3 reads TGTGCCAGCAGTCGTCTACAGGGCCCCCCCACTATGAACACTGAAGCTTTCTTT. The chain recombines TRBV28 with TRBJ1-1; possible D gene TRBD1, 6 bases. The CDR3 is 18 residues long. V was shortened by 5 bases and J by 0 bases, with 22 bases between the two germline ends. Germline lookup yields CDR1 MDHEN and CDR2 SYDVKM.

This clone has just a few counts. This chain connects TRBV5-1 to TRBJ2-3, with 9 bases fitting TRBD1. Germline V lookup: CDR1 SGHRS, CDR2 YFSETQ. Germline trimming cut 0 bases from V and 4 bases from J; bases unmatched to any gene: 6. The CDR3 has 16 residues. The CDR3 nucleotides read TGCGCCAGCAGCTTGGGACCGGGACAGGGTCCAGATACGCAGTATTTT. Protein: CASSLGPGQGPDTQYF.

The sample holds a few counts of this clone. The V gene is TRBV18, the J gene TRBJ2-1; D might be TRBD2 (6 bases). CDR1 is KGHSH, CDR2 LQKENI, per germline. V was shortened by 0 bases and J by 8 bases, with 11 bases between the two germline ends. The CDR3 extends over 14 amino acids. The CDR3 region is CASSPPWGGDEQFF. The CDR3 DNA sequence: TGTGCCAGCTCACCACCATGGGGCGGGGATGAGCAGTTCTTC.

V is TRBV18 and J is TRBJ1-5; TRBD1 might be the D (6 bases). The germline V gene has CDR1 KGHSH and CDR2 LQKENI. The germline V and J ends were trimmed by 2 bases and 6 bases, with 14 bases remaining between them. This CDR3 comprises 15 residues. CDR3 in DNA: TGTGCCAGCTCACCAGGGGGGCAGGGGCGTCAGCCCCAGCATTTT. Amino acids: CASSPGGQGRQPQHF. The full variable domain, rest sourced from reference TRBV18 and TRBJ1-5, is NAGVMQNPRHLVRRRGQEARLRCSPMKGHSHVYWYRQLPEEGLKFMVYLQKENIIDESGMPKERFSAEFPKEGPSILRIQQVVRGDSAAYFCASSPGGQGRQPQHFGDGTRLSIL.

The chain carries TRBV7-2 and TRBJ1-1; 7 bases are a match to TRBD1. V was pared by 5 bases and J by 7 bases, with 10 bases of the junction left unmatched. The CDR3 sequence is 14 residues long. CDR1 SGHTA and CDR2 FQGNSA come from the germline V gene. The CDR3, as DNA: TGTGCCAGCAGCGCTCAAGGGGGCCGCGGTGAAGCTTTCTTT. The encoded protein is CASSAQGGRGEAFF.

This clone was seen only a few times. CDR3 sequence reads: CASSLGQAGVYNEQFF. As DNA, the CDR3 is TGTGCCAGCAGCTTGGGGCAAGCGGGAGTATATAATGAGCAGTTCTTC. The V call is TRBV5-4, the J call TRBJ2-1; TRBD2 agrees at 8 bases. The CDR3 sequence is 16 residues long. The germline gives CDR1 SGHNT, CDR2 YYREEE (reference sequence). J was trimmed by 7 bases and V by 0 bases; bases with no gene match: 9.

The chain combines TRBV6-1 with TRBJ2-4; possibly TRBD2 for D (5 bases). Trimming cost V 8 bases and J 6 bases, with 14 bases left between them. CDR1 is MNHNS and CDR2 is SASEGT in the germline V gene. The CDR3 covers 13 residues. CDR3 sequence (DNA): TGTGCCAGCGGAGCCGGGGATGTAAACATTCAGTACTTC. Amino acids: CASGAGDVNIQYF.

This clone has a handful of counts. The CDR3 DNA sequence: TGTGCCAGCAGCACTCTGCCCGGGACTAGCGGACAGTACCAAGAGACCCAGTACTTC. Protein: CASSTLPGTSGQYQETQYF. The V gene is TRBV21-1, the J gene TRBJ2-5; TRBD2 was called by the table and not checked on the DNA. TRBV21-1 is a recognized pseudogene. The CDR3 covers 19 residues.

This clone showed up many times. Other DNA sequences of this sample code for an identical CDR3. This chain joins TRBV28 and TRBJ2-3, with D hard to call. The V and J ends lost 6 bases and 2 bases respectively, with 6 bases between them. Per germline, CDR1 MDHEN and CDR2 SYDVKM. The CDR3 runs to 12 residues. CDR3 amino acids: CASSGVTDTQYF. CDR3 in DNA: TGTGCCAGCAGCGGCGTCACAGATACGCAGTATTTT.

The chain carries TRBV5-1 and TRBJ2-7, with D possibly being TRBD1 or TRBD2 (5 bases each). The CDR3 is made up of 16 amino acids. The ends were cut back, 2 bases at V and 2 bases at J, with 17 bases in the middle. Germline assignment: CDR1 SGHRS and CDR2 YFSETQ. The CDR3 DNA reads TGCGCCAGCAGCTTTTCTCCGGGACGAGAAGCCTACGAGCAGTACTTC. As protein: CASSFSPGREAYEQYF.

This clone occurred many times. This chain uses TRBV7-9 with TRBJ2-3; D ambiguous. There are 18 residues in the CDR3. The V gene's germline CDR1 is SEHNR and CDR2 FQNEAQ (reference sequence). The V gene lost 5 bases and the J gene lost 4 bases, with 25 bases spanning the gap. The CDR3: CASSARSRSPPDADTQYF. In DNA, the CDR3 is TGTGCCAGCAGCGCACGGAGTCGGAGTCCCCCCGACGCAGATACGCAGTATTTT.

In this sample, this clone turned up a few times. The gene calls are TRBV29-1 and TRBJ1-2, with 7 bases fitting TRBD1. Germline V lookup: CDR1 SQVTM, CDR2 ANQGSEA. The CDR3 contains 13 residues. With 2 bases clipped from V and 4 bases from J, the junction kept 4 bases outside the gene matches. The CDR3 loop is CSVESGQSYGYTF. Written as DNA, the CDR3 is TGCAGCGTTGAATCGGGACAGTCCTATGGCTACACCTTC.

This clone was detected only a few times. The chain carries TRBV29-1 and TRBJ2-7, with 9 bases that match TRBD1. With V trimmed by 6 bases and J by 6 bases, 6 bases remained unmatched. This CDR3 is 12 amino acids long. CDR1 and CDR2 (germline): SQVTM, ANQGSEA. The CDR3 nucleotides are TGCAGCGTCGCCGGGACAGGGCTCGAGCAGTACTTC. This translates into CSVAGTGLEQYF.

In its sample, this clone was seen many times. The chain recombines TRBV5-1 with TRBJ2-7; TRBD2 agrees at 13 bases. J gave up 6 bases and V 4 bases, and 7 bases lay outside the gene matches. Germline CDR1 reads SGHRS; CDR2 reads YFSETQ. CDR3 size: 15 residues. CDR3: CASSPRTSGSLEQYF. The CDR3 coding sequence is TGCGCCAGCAGCCCCCGGACTAGCGGGAGCCTCGAGCAGTACTTC.

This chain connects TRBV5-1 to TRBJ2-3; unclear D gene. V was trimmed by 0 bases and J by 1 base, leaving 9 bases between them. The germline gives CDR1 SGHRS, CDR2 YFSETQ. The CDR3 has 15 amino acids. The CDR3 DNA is TGCGCCAGCAGCTTGGCGGACCACCGCACAGATACGCAGTATTTT. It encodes CASSLADHRTDTQYF.

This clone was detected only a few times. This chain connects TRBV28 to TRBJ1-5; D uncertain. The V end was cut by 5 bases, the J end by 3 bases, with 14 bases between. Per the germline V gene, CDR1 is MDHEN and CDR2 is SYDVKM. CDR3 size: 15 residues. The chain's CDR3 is CASSNLYRNNQPQHF. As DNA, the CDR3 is TGTGCCAGCAGTAACCTATACAGAAACAATCAGCCCCAGCATTTT.

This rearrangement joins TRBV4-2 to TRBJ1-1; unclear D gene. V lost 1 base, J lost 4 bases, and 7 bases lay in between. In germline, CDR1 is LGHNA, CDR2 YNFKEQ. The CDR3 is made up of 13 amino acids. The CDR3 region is CASSQVQGTEAFF. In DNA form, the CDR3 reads TGTGCCAGCAGCCAAGTTCAAGGCACTGAAGCTTTCTTT.

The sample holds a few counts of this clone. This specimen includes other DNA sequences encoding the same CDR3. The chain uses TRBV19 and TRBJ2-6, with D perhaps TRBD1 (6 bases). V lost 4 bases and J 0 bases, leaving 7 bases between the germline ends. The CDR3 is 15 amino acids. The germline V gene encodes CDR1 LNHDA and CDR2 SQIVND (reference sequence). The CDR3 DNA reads TGTGCCAGTAGTACGACAGGCTCTGGGGCCAACGTCCTGACTTTC. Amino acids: CASSTTGSGANVLTF. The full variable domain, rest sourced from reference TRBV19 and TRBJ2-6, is DGGITQSPKYLFRKEGQNVTLSCEQNLNHDAMYWYRQDPGQGLRLIYYSQIVNDFQKGDIAEGYSVSREKKESFPLTVTSAQKNPTAFYLCASSTTGSGANVLTFGAGSRLTVL.

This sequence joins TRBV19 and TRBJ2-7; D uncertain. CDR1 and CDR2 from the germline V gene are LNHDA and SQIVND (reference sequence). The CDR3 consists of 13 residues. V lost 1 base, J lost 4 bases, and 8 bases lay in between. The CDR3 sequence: CASSIAERYEQYF. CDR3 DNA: TGTGCCAGTAGTATAGCCGAGAGGTACGAGCAGTACTTC.

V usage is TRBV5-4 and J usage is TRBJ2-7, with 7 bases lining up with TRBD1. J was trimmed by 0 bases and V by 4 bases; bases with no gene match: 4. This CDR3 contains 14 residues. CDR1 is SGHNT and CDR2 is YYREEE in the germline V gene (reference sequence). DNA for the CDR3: TGTGCCAGCAGCCCGGGACAGAACTCCTACGAGCAGTACTTC. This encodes CASSPGQNSYEQYF.

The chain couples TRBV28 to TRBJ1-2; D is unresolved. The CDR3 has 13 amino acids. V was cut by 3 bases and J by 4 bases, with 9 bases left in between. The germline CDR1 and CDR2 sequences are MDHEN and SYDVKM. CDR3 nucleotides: TGTGCCAGCAGTTTCGGGGTAGGCTATGGCTACACCTTC. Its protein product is CASSFGVGYGYTF.